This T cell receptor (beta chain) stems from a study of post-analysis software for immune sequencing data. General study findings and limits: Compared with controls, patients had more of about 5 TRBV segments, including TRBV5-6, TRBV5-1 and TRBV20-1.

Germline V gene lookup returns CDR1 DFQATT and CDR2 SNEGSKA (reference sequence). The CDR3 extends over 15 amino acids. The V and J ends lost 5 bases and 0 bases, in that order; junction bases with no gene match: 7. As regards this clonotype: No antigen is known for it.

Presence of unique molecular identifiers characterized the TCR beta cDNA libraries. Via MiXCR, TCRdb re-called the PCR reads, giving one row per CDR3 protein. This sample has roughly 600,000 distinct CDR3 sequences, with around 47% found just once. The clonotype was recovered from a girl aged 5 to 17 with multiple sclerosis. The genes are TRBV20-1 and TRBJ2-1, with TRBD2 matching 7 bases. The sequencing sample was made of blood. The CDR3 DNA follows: TGCAGTGCTCCGACTAGCCTTAGCTCCTACAATGAGCAGTTCTTC. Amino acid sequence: CSAPTSLSSYNEQFF.